This paragraph covers one T cell receptor beta chain sequence. V was shortened by 6 bases and J by 2 bases, with 8 bases between the two germline ends. In germline, CDR1 is ENHRY, CDR2 SYGVKD. The CDR3 contains 13 residues. Amplification yielded TCR beta CDR3 regions, with RNA transcripts as the source. TCR CDR3 regions were first amplified by RT-PCR with HTBI primers. TCRdb passed the multiplex PCR reads through MiXCR, listing each CDR3 protein once. The sample shows about 350,000 distinct CDR3 sequences, around 13% of them seen only once. On the basis of clinical symptoms, serum thyroxine and TRAb, thyroid ultrasound and orbital computed tomography, diagnoses were made. The sample is drawn from a study of T cells in Graves' hyperthyroidism and ophthalmopathy.

The V gene is TRBV10-3, the J gene TRBJ1-3; D is possibly TRBD1 (6 bases). This TCR derives from a woman between 25 and 40 years old with Graves' hyperthyroidism. Sequenced: blood. The CDR3 spells CAIRGQTGNTIYF. DNA of the CDR3: TGTGCCATCAGAGGACAGACTGGAAACACCATATATTTT.